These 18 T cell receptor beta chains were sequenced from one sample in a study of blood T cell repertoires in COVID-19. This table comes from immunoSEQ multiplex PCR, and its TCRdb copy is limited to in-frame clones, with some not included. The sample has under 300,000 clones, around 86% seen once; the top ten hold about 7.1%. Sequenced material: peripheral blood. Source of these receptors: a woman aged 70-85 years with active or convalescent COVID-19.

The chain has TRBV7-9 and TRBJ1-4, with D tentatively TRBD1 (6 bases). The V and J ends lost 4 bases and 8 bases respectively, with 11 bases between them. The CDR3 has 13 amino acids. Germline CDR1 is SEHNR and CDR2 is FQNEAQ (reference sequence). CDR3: CASSSGTYEKLFF. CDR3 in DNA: TGTGCCAGCAGCTCCGGGACATACGAAAAACTGTTTTTT.

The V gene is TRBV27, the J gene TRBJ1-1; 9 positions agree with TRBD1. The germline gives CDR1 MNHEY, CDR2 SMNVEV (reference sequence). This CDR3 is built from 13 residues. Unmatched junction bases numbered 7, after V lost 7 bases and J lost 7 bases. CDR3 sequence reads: CASNGQGSGEAFF. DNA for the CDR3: TGTGCCAGCAACGGACAGGGGTCTGGTGAAGCTTTCTTT.

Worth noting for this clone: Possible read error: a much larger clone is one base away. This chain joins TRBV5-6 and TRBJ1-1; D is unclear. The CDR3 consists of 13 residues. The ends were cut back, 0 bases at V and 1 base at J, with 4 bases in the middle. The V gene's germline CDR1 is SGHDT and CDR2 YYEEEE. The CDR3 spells CASSLGGNTEAFF. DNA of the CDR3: TGTGCCAGCAGCTTGGGAGGGAACACTGAAGCTTTCTTT.

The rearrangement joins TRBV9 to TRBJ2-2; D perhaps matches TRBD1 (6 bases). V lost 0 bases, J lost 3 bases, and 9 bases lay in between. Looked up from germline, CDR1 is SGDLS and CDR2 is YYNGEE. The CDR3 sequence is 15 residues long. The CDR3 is CASSVDRADTGELFF. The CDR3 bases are TGTGCCAGCAGCGTAGACAGGGCGGACACCGGGGAGCTGTTTTTT.

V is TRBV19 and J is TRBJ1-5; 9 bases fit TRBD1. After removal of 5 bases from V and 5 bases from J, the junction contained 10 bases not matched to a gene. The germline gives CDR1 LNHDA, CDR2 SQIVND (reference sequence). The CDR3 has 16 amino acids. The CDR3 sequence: CASSVLQGAMDQPQHF. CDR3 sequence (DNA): TGTGCCAGTAGTGTATTACAGGGGGCGATGGATCAGCCCCAGCATTTT.

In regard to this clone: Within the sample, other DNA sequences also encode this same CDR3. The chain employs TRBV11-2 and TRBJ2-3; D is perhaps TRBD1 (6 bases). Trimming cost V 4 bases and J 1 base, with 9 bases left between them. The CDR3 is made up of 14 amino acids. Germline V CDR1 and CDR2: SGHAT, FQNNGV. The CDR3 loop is CASSSRQGTDTQYF. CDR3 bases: TGTGCCAGCAGCTCCCGACAGGGCACAGATACGCAGTATTTT.

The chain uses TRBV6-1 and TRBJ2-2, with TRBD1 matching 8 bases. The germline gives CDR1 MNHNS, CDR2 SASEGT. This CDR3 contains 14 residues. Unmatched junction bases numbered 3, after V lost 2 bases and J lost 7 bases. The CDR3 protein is CASSESRGHGELFF. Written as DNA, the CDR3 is TGTGCCAGCAGTGAAAGCAGGGGGCACGGGGAGCTGTTTTTT.

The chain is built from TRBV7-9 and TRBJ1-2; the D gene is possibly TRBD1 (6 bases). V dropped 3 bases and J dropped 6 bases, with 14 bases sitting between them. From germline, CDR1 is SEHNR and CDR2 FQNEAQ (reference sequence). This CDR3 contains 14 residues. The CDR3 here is CASSLMGAGDGYTF. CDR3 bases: TGTGCCAGCAGCTTGATGGGGGCAGGCGATGGCTACACCTTC.

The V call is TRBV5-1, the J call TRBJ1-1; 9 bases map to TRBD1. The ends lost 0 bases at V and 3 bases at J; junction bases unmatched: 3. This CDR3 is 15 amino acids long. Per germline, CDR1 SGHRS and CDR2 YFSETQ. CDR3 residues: CASSLDTGGYTEAFF. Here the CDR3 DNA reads TGCGCCAGCAGCTTGGACACAGGGGGCTACACTGAAGCTTTCTTT.

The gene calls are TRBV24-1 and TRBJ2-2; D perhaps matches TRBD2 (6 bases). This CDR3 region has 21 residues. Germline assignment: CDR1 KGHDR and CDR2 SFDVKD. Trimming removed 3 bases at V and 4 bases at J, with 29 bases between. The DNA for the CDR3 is TGTGCCACCAGTGATCCGACCTCCGGGGGACCGACCCAAGCGAGCACCGGGGAGCTGTTTTTT. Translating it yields CATSDPTSGGPTQASTGELFF.

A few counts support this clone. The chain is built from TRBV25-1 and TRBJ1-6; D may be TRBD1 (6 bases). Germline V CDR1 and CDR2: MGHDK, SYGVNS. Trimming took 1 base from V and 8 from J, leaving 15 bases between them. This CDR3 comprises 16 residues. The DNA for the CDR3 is TGTGCCAGCAGTGAATCCCGGACAGCCACGCATTCACCCCTCCACTTT. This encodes CASSESRTATHSPLHF.

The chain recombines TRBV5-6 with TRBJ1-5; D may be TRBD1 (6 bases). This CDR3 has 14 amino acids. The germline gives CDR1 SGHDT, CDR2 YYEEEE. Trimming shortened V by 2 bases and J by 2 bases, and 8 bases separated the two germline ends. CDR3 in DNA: TGTGCCAGCAGCTTACGGACAGGCAATCAGCCCCAGCATTTT. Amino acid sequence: CASSLRTGNQPQHF.

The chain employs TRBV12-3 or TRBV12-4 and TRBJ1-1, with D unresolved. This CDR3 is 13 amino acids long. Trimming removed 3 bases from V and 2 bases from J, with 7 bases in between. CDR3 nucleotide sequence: TGTGCCAGCAGTTTTTCAGTAAACACTGAAGCTTTCTTT. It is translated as CASSFSVNTEAFF.

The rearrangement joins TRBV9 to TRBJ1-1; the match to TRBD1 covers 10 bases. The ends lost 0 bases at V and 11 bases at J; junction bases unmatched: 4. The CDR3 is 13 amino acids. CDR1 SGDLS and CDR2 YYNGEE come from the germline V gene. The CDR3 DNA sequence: TGTGCCAGCAGCGTAGAGGGGACAGGGGAGGCTTTCTTT. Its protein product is CASSVEGTGEAFF.

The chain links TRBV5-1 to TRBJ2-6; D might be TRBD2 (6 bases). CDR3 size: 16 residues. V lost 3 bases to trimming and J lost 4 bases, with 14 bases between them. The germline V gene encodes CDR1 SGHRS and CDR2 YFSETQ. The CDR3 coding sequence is TGCGCCAGCAGCTGGACCAGGGAGGCAGGGGCCAACGTCCTGACTTTC. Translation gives CASSWTREAGANVLTF. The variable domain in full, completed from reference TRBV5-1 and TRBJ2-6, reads KAGVTQTPRYLIKTRGQQVTLSCSPISGHRSVSWYQQTPGQGLQFLFEYFSETQRNKGNFPGRFSGRQFSNSRSEMNVSTLELGDSALYLCASSWTREAGANVLTFGAGSRLTVL.

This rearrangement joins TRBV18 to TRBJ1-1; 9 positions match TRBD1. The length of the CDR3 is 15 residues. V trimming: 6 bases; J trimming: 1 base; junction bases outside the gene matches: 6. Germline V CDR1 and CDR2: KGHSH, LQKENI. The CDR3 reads CASSSSGQGNTEAFF. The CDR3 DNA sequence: TGTGCCAGCTCGTCCTCGGGACAGGGGAACACTGAAGCTTTCTTT.

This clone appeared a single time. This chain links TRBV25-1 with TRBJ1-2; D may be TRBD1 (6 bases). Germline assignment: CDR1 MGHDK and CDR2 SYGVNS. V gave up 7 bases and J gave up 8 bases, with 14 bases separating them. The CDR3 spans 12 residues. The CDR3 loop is CASNTGWGGYTF. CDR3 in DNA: TGTGCCAGCAACACAGGGTGGGGCGGCTACACCTTC.

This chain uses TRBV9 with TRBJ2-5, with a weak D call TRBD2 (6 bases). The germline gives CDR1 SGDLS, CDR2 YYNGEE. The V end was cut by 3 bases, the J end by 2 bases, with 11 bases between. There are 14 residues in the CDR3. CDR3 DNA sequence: TGTGCCAGCAGCGCCCGGGGGATACAAGAGACCCAGTACTTC. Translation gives CASSARGIQETQYF.